This T cell receptor beta chain was recorded in a study of blood T cell repertoires in COVID-19 (TCRdb year 2020). About the investigation overall: Samples covering the acute and convalescent phases of COVID-19 were provided by collaborators in the United States, Italy and Spain. The material from the prospective study consisted of cDNA or gDNA derived from T cells, B-cell-depleted T cells, or PBMCs. The dataset comprised deeply sampled blood TCRbeta repertoires from subjects exposed to, actively infected with, or recovered from COVID-19. The repertoires were released in a freely available public database meant as a resource for research on the immune response to SARS-CoV-2. The samples were drawn from two sources: the first 160 participants of the ongoing ImmuneRACE study, and over 1,000 subjects contributed by 6 global collaborators. A de-identified subject ID, COVID-19 status, age in years and sex were almost always included in the sample metadata. Where available, HLA class I and class II types were obtained from metadata supplied by the sample provider rather than from assay-based typing. What the study reported, not specific to this receptor: The amount of clinical and demographic metadata varied by source and participant and was provided uncurated.

One collaborating source in Seattle enrolled patients during active infection and followed them longitudinally through the course of disease. Whole blood was collected in K2EDTA tubes by collaborating institutions according to the institutions' own protocols. Collaborator samples were shipped for TCRbeta analysis as frozen whole blood, isolated PBMCs, or DNA extracted from either sample type. TCRbeta CDR3 regions were amplified from genomic DNA by means of the immunoSEQ Assay, a bias-controlled multiplex PCR. As for the authors' bioinformatics: The number of nucleated cells in each sample was estimated from the amplification of reference gene primers within the assay. To quantify the absolute abundance of each unique TCRbeta CDR3 rearrangement, sequence reads were collapsed and filtered. For each sample, productive Simpson clonality was calculated by taking the square root of Simpson's diversity index across productive rearrangements. Held by TCRdb, this immuneACCESS table contains in-frame sequences only and omits some clones. Under half of the omission traces to an unresolved V gene where checked; the cause of the rest is unknown. D and trimming were read from the DNA, whereas the V and J calls and clone size are those reported in that table. Within this sample are about 230,000 clones, with more than 75% of them counted one time only. The leading ten clones occupy about 9.9% of the sample.

Comments on this clone: No cognate antigen has been identified for it. No clone much larger than this one lies a single base away; base qualities are absent.

The source of this sequence is a man aged 45-65 years with COVID-19, enrolled during active disease. The sequenced sample consisted of peripheral blood.

In nucleotides, the sequence is TGTGCCACCACGGGACTAGCGGGATTTTACAATGAGCAGTTCTTC. This yields the protein CATTGLAGFYNEQFF. The V gene is TRBV6-5 and the J gene is TRBJ2-1; 13 bases in the junction line up with TRBD2. The CDR3 sequence holds 15 residues, the cysteine and phenylalanine included. Only the CDR3 portion is preserved as DNA: 45 bases, with reading frame beginning at the first base. Taken from the germline V gene, the CDR1 and CDR2 loops are MNHEY and SVGAGI. For this chain, trimming is 10 bases at the V end and 4 bases at the J end, and the number of junction bases without a gene match is 7.